The clone carrying this T cell receptor beta chain was counted at least ten times. The target antigen is unknown. These data come from a study of T cells in Graves' hyperthyroidism and ophthalmopathy. Study overall: Prior to any treatment, at the point of initial diagnosis, peripheral blood was collected. Study results and caveats: Peripheral blood also featured most of the thyroid clonotypes expanded above 0.001. In the analysis, a 13 V-J model separated ophthalmopathy from stable hyperthyroidism.

A patient was excluded if there was uncontrolled infection, other autoimmune disease, pregnancy or lactation. The J segment lost 2 bases and the V segment lost 5 bases, leaving 4 bases of the junction unmatched. The CDR3 length is 16 residues. Germline V gene sequence: CDR1 SGHRS, CDR2 YFSETQ. From RNA transcripts, TCR beta CDR3 regions were amplified. HTBI primers were the set used in a first-round RT-PCR of the TCR CDR3. TCRdb passed the multiplex PCR reads through MiXCR, listing each CDR3 protein once. The data contain 300,000 to 450,000 distinct CDR3 sequences, approximately 14% of them singletons.

The clonotype comes from a woman younger than 45 with Graves' ophthalmopathy. The sequenced material came from blood. The rearrangement joins TRBV5-1 to TRBJ2-2; the match to TRBD2 covers 12 bases. The CDR3 DNA reads as TGCGCCAGCAGAAGGGGACTAGCGGGTAACACCGGGGAGCTGTTTTTT. It specifies CASRRGLAGNTGELFF.